The clone carrying this T cell receptor beta chain was counted once. Antigen: not known. The sample is drawn from a study of T cell responses to AZD1222 COVID-19 vaccine. Study-level points and caveats: The donors showed a predominance of white British ancestry and of females, with possible underestimation of clonal diversity. Baseline serostatus was positive in only six AZD1222 recipients. Regions 160-218 and 743-854 held dominance among vaccine-associated CD4 TCRs, which spanned spike.

Germline V CDR1 and CDR2: SEHNR, FQNEAQ (reference sequence). The V and J ends lost 5 bases and 2 bases respectively, with 15 bases between them. The CDR3 is 16 residues long. TCRdb's copy holds only in-frame clones and misses some; the assay was immunoSEQ multiplex PCR. The sample records about 120,000 clones, 80% to 95% being singletons. Sample: peripheral blood, taken 28 days after the second dose of the MenACWY control vaccine. V gene TRBV7-9 combines with J gene TRBJ2-2; no clear D. The TCR comes from an adult who received the MenACWY meningococcal vaccine as a control. The CDR3 here is CASSTGGRQNTGELFF. The CDR3 coding sequence is TGTGCCAGCAGCACGGGCGGACGGCAAAACACCGGGGAGCTGTTTTTT.